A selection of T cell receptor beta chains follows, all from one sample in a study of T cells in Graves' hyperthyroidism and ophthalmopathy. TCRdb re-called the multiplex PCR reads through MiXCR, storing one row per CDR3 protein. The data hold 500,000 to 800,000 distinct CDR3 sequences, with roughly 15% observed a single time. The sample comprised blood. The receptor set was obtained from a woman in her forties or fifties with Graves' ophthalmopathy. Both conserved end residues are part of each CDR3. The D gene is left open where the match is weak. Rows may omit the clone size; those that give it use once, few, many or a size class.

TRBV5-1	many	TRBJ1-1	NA	TGCGCCAGCAGCTTGTTCGGAGGGGCAACTGAAGCTTTCTTT	CASSLFGGATEAFF
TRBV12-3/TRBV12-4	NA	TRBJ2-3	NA	TGTGCCAGCAACCCTGACACAGGTACGCAGTATTTT	CASNPDTGTQYF
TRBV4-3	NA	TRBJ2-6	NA	TGCGCCAGCAGCCCAGCGCGACTACTGGGGTCTGGGGCCAACGTCCTGACTTTC	CASSPARLLGSGANVLTF
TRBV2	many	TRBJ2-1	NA	TGTGCCAGCATACCCGAAAAGGACAGTTACAATGAGCAGTTCTTC	CASIPEKDSYNEQFF
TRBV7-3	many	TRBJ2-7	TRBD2	TGTGCCAGCAGCCCTGGGGGAGGGAGTGCCTACGAGCAGTACTTC	CASSPGGGSAYEQYF
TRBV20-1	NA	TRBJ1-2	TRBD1	TGCAGTGCTCCCCTCCAAGACAGGGACTATGGCTACACCTTC	CSAPLQDRDYGYTF
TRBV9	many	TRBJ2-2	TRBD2	TGTGCCAGCAGCGTAGCTAGCGGGAAAAACACCGGGGAGCTGTTTTTT	CASSVASGKNTGELFF
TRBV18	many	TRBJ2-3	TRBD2	TGTGCCAGCTCACCAGGGACTAGCGGGAGTGGCACAGATACGCAGTATTTT	CASSPGTSGSGTDTQYF
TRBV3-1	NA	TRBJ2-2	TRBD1	TGTGCCAGCAGCCCCCAAGGACAGGGGAGTAACACCGGGGAGCTGTTTTTT	CASSPQGQGSNTGELFF
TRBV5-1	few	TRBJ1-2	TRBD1	TGCGCCAGCAGCTCAGGGGGTGAGGGCTATGGCTACACCTTC	CASSSGGEGYGYTF
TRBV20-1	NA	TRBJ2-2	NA	TGCAGTGCTAGAGATCTCGCACCCGGGGAGCTGTTTTTT	CSARDLAPGELFF
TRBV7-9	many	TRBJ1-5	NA	TGTGCCAGCAGCTATGACACGGGTACGCCCCAGCATTTT	CASSYDTGTPQHF
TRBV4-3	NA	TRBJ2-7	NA	TGCGCCAGCAGCCAAGATCGAGTTCTCCACTACGAGCAGTACTTC	CASSQDRVLHYEQYF
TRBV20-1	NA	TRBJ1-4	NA	TGCAGTGCTAACCTCATGATGGGGTCGGGGCGTGAAAAACTGTTTTTT	CSANLMMGSGREKLFF
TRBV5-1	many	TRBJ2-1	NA	TGCGCCAGCAGCTTGGTCGCAGGGGCCCGGTCGCGGCATACCTACAATGAGCAGTTCTTC	CASSLVAGARSRHTYNEQFF
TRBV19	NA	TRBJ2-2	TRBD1	TGTGCCAGTAGCCCGACAGGGGAGGCGTGGGAGCTGTTTTTT	CASSPTGEAWELFF
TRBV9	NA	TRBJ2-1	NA	TGTGCCAGCAGCGATTCCGGGGTAGCGGTGAGCTCCTACAATGAGCAGTTCTTC	CASSDSGVAVSSYNEQFF
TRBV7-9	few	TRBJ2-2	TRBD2	TGTGCCAGCAGCTTAGTGGCGGGAGATCCCGGGGAGCTGTTTTTT	CASSLVAGDPGELFF
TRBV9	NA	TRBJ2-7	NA	TGTGCCAGCAGCGTAGGTGTCTATTCTTACGAGCAGTACTTC	CASSVGVYSYEQYF
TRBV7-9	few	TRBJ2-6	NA	TGTGCCAGCAGCCCGCGGACAGGGAGGGCTGGGGCCAACGTCCTGACTTTC	CASSPRTGRAGANVLTF
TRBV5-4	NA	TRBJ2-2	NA	TGTGCCAGCAGCTTGCAGGGAACGAACACCGGGGAGCTGTTTTTT	CASSLQGTNTGELFF
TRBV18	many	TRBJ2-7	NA	TGTGCCAGCTCGCCCCCCGACTCCTACGAGCAGTACTTC	CASSPPDSYEQYF
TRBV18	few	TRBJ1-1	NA	TGTGCCAGCAAAGGAGAAATGAACACTGAAGCTTTCTTT	CASKGEMNTEAFF
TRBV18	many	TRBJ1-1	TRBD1	TGTGCCAGCTCACAGGACAGGGGGATGGCTGAAGCTTTCTTT	CASSQDRGMAEAFF
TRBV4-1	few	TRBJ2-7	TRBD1	TGCGCCAGCAGCCAAGAGGTGCCAGGGGGTATTTATACCTACGAGCAGTACTTC	CASSQEVPGGIYTYEQYF
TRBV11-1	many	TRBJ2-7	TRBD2	TGTGCCAGCAGCGCACCGGGACTAACCTACGAGCAGTACTTC	CASSAPGLTYEQYF
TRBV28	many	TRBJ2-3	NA	TGTGCCAGCAGCCTGGGGGACTTAACTTACACAGATACGCAGTATTTT	CASSLGDLTYTDTQYF
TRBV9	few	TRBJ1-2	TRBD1	TGTGCCAGCAGCGGTGACAGGGGGCTGGGCTACACCTTC	CASSGDRGLGYTF
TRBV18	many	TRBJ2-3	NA	TGTGCCAGCTCACCGTGGCAGCTCACAGATACGCAGTATTTT	CASSPWQLTDTQYF
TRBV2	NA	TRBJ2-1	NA	TGTGCCAGCAAACCAGGAGGAATTGAGCAGTTCTTC	CASKPGGIEQFF
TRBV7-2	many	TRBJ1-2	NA	TGTGCCAGCAGCCCGAAGACAGCCCTCTATGGCTACACCTTC	CASSPKTALYGYTF
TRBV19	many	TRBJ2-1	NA	TGTGCCAGTAGTATAGGCCCTTTCAGCTCCTACAATGAGCAGTTCTTC	CASSIGPFSSYNEQFF
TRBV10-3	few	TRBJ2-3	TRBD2	TGTGCCATCGAGGGCCTAGCGGAACACCGGGGCACAGATACGCAGTATTTT	CAIEGLAEHRGTDTQYF
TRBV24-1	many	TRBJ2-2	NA	TGTGCCACCAGTGATTTTAGCAGGGGCATCGACACCGGGGAGCTGTTTTTT	CATSDFSRGIDTGELFF
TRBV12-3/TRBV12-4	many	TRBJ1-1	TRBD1	TGTGCCAGCAGTTGGGACAGGAAACACACTGAAGCTTTCTTT	CASSWDRKHTEAFF
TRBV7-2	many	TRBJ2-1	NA	TGTGCCAGCAGCTTATATGGGCTCAACAATGAGCAGTTCTTC	CASSLYGLNNEQFF
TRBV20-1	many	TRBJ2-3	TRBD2	TGCAGTGCTGGAGGGGCGGGGCTAACTAGCGGGCCCACAGATACGCAGTATTTT	CSAGGAGLTSGPTDTQYF
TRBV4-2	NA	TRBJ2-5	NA	TGTGCCAGCAACAAACCTGGTCGGGGGCCCTACCCGAACCAAGAGACCCAGTACTTC	CASNKPGRGPYPNQETQYF
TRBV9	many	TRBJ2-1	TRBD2	TGTGCCAGCAACCAAGCGGGAGCGGCCTACAATGAGCAGTTCTTC	CASNQAGAAYNEQFF
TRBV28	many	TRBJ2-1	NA	TGTGCCAGCAGTCCCCTGGCACTTGAGCAGTTCTTC	CASSPLALEQFF
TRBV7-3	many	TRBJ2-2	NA	TGTGCCAGCAGCCCCTTTAGGGCGAACACCGGGGAGCTGTTTTTT	CASSPFRANTGELFF
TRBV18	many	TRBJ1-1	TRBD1	TGTGCCAGCTCTCCCTGGAAGACAGGGTCAGCCGACACTGAAGCTTTCTTT	CASSPWKTGSADTEAFF
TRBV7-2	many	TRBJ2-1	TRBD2	TGTGCCAGCAGCATAAATAGCGGGGGGTTCTACAATGAGCAGTTCTTC	CASSINSGGFYNEQFF
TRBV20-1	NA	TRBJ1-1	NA	TGCAGTGCTAGAGGCCGGGTGAACACTGAAGCTTTCTTT	CSARGRVNTEAFF
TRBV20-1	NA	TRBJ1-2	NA	TGCAGTGCTTACAACAGCTATGGCTACACCTTC	CSAYNSYGYTF
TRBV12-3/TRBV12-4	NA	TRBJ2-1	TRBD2	TGTGCCAGCCATAAACTAGCGGGAGGGCCCGATGAGCAGTTCTTC	CASHKLAGGPDEQFF
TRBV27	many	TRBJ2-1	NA	TGTGCCAGCAGTTTATCCTACCCCAATGAGCAGTTCTTC	CASSLSYPNEQFF
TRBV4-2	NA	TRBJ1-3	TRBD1	TGTGCCAGCAGGGGGACAGGGAGCGGGACTGGAAACACCATATATTTT	CASRGTGSGTGNTIYF
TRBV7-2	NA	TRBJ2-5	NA	TGTGCCAGCAGCTTAGCTCAGGGGACACTACAAGAGACCCAGTACTTC	CASSLAQGTLQETQYF
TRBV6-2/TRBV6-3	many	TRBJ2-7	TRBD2	TGTGCCAGCAGTTACCATGGGACTAGCGGGAGTAGCTCGGTCTACGAGCAGTACTTC	CASSYHGTSGSSSVYEQYF
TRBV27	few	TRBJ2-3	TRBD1	TGTGCCAGCAGTTCCGACAGGGAGAGATCAGATACGCAGTATTTT	CASSSDRERSDTQYF
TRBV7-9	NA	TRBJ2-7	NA	TGTGCCAGCAGCACGCAAGGGGCGGACTACGAGCAGTACTTC	CASSTQGADYEQYF
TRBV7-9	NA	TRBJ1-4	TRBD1	TGTGCCAGCAGGGTGGGACAGGCAACTAATGAAAAACTGTTTTTT	CASRVGQATNEKLFF
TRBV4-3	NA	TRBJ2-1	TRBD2	TGCGCCAGCAGCCAAGATGTGGCTAGCGGAGGCATGAATGAGCAGTTCTTC	CASSQDVASGGMNEQFF
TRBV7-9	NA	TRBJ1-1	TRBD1	TGTGCCAGCAGCCGAAGCCCCCAACAGGGGCGCCTGAACACTGAAGCTTTCTTT	CASSRSPQQGRLNTEAFF